This T cell receptor beta chain appears in the sequencing data of a study of control samples from healthy donors and cancer patients. The table came from immunoSEQ multiplex PCR; TCRdb's copy has only in-frame clones and leaves some out. Found here are under 200,000 clones, roughly 94% of them singletons; the top ten hold approximately 8%. The CDR3 covers 15 residues. CDR1 MGHRA and CDR2 YSYEKL come from the germline V gene. V gave up 6 bases and J gave up 7 bases; unmatched junction bases: 10. This chain links TRBV4-1 with TRBJ2-1, with 9 bases matching TRBD2. Material for sequencing was blood. The receptor comes from a woman between 35 and 50 years old in good health. The CDR3 loop is CASRSTSGLRNEQFF. In nucleotides, the CDR3 is TGCGCCAGCAGGTCAACTAGCGGGCTGAGGAATGAGCAGTTCTTC.